This is a list of T cell receptor beta chains from one sample in a study of read filtering for tumor transcriptome and immune sequencing. One entry per CDR3 protein, called by TCRdb with MiXCR from the reads. The sample holds approximately 150,000 distinct CDR3 sequences, over 10% seen once. Sequencing was carried out using a population of CD138-negative cells sorted from bone marrow. Receptor source: a donor aged 40 or over with multiple myeloma. CDR3s include the opening cysteine and the closing phenylalanine or tryptophan. A D gene is named only where the DNA matches it firmly. Clone size is given for some rows only: seen once, a few or many times, or a class if the clone is expanded.

D gene	V gene	J gene	clone size	CDR3 protein	CDR3 DNA
-	TRBV20-1	TRBJ2-1	many	CSARDLGRWGDEQFF	TGCAGTGCTAGAGATCTGGGGAGGTGGGGCGATGAGCAGTTCTTC
-	TRBV9	TRBJ1-1	-	CASSLGGGTTEAFF	TGTGCCAGCAGCTTAGGGGGGGGGACCACTGAAGCTTTCTTT
TRBD2	TRBV12-3/TRBV12-4	TRBJ2-1	many	CASSLGGLAGETEFF	TGTGCCAGCAGTTTAGGAGGACTAGCGGGAGAAACGGAGTTCTTC
TRBD1	TRBV4-1	TRBJ2-7	many	CASSQEWTGTYEQYF	TGCGCCAGCAGCCAAGAATGGACAGGGACCTACGAGCAGTACTTC
-	TRBV29-1	TRBJ2-3	many	CSVRDLGGDTQYF	TGCAGCGTCCGGGACTTGGGCGGGGATACGCAGTATTTT
-	TRBV6-6	TRBJ1-5	many	CASSGGVLQPQHF	TGTGCCAGCAGTGGGGGAGTACTTCAGCCCCAGCATTTT
-	TRBV30	TRBJ2-2	few	CAWSPPNTGELFF	TGTGCCTGGAGTCCTCCTAATACCGGGGAGCTGTTTTTT
TRBD1	TRBV12-3/TRBV12-4	TRBJ2-7	few	CASSPLRDRVGFDEQYF	TGTGCCAGCAGCCCTTTGCGGGACAGGGTAGGATTCGACGAGCAGTACTTC
-	TRBV5-1	TRBJ2-5	-	CASSVFQETQYF	TGCGCCAGCAGCGTATTTCAAGAGACCCAGTACTTC
TRBD1	TRBV5-1	TRBJ2-2	-	CASFTGTGGLNTGELFF	TGCGCCAGTTTTACCGGGACAGGGGGCCTCAACACCGGGGAGCTGTTTTTT
-	TRBV5-4	TRBJ2-5	-	CASSWGLAQETQYF	TGTGCCAGCAGCTGGGGTCTAGCGCAAGAGACCCAGTACTTC
TRBD1	TRBV15	TRBJ2-7	many	CATSNPDTGTGLYEQYF	TGTGCCACCAGCAACCCGGATACCGGGACAGGTCTATACGAGCAGTACTTC
-	TRBV7-2	TRBJ2-2	many	CASSQGGWTGELFF	TGTGCCAGCAGCCAAGGGGGATGGACCGGGGAGCTGTTTTTT
-	TRBV4-3	TRBJ1-2	-	CASSQTREGDNYGYTF	TGCGCCAGCAGCCAGACACGGGAAGGCGATAACTATGGCTACACCTTC
-	TRBV20-1	TRBJ2-1	many	CSAPSQWVNEQFF	TGCAGTGCCCCGTCCCAGTGGGTCAATGAGCAGTTCTTC
TRBD1	TRBV7-9	TRBJ1-3	-	CASSAQGPLNTIYF	TGTGCCAGCAGCGCACAGGGGCCCCTAAACACCATATATTTT
TRBD1	TRBV6-2/TRBV6-3	TRBJ2-7	many	CASRGAAGGSTGREQYF	TGTGCCAGCAGAGGGGCGGCAGGGGGCTCAACCGGGCGGGAGCAGTACTTC
TRBD2	TRBV4-3	TRBJ2-7	-	CASSQDVASGSHNEQYF	TGCGCCAGCAGCCAAGATGTGGCTAGCGGGAGTCACAACGAGCAGTACTTC
-	TRBV20-1	TRBJ1-5	many	CSAREVRGDFSNQPQHF	TGCAGTGCTAGAGAAGTTAGGGGGGACTTTAGCAATCAGCCCCAGCATTTT
-	TRBV7-2	TRBJ2-3	many	CASSPLRSDTQYF	TGTGCCAGCAGCCCCCTCCGCTCAGATACGCAGTATTTT
-	TRBV4-2	TRBJ2-1	many	CASSPLHWGNEQFF	TGTGCCAGCAGCCCCTTACATTGGGGCAATGAGCAGTTCTTC
-	TRBV4-1	TRBJ1-2	few	CASSQGEVNYGYTF	TGCGCCAGCAGCCAGGGGGAGGTAAACTATGGCTACACCTTC
-	TRBV6-2/TRBV6-3	TRBJ2-1	many	CASSYAREQFF	TGTGCCAGCAGTTACGCTAGGGAGCAGTTCTTC
-	TRBV6-1	TRBJ1-1	many	CASSRTSNTEAFF	TGTGCCAGCAGTAGGACCTCGAACACTGAAGCTTTCTTT
TRBD1	TRBV6-5	TRBJ1-1	many	CASSYTDRVTEAFF	TGTGCCAGCAGTTACACGGACAGGGTCACTGAAGCTTTCTTT
TRBD1	TRBV11-3	TRBJ2-7	few	CASSNRAGGYEQYF	TGTGCCAGCAGCAACAGGGCAGGGGGCTACGAGCAGTACTTC
-	TRBV12-3/TRBV12-4	TRBJ2-1	many	CASVGGGRKKEEQFF	TGTGCCAGCGTTGGAGGGGGCAGGAAGAAGGAAGAGCAGTTCTTC
-	TRBV7-2	TRBJ2-7	many	CASSAWSVPSEQYF	TGTGCCAGCAGCGCCTGGAGCGTGCCGAGCGAGCAGTACTTC
-	TRBV4-2	TRBJ2-7	many	CASSGMGYEQYF	TGTGCCAGCAGCGGAATGGGGTACGAGCAGTACTTC
-	TRBV25-1	TRBJ1-2	few	CASEDSRKWNYGYTF	TGTGCCAGCGAGGACAGCCGAAAATGGAACTATGGCTACACCTTC
-	TRBV5-1	TRBJ1-5	-	CASSFVLGQSQHF	TGCGCCAGCAGCTTCGTCCTAGGTCAGTCCCAGCATTTT
TRBD2	TRBV30	TRBJ2-3	-	CAWKASGRDTQYF	TGTGCCTGGAAGGCTAGCGGGAGGGATACGCAGTATTTT
-	TRBV7-3	TRBJ2-5	many	CASSLDPVPLETQYF	TGTGCCAGCAGCTTAGATCCTGTCCCCTTAGAGACCCAGTACTTC
TRBD2	TRBV3-1	TRBJ2-1	many	CASSPPTSGMRNEQFF	TGTGCCAGCAGCCCACCGACTAGCGGGATGAGAAATGAGCAGTTCTTC
-	TRBV20-1	TRBJ2-5	-	CNAARLAGETQYF	TGCAATGCTGCCCGGCTAGCAGGAGAGACCCAGTACTTC
TRBD2	TRBV15	TRBJ2-2	many	CATSRGFSGSGTGELFF	TGTGCCACCAGCAGAGGGTTTAGCGGGAGCGGAACCGGGGAGCTGTTTTTT
-	TRBV7-9	TRBJ2-1	many	CASSFRTGSEQFF	TGTGCCAGCAGCTTCCGAACTGGGAGTGAGCAGTTCTTC
-	TRBV12-3/TRBV12-4	TRBJ2-7	many	CASSLSGLEQYF	TGTGCCAGCAGTTTAAGTGGGTTAGAGCAGTACTTC
TRBD1	TRBV6-5	TRBJ2-2	many	CASRFDRANTGELFF	TGTGCCAGCAGATTCGACAGGGCGAACACCGGGGAGCTGTTTTTT
TRBD1	TRBV5-1	TRBJ1-1	many	CASSLTGGGEAFF	TGCGCCAGCAGCTTGACAGGGGGAGGTGAAGCTTTCTTT
-	TRBV19	TRBJ2-7	-	CASNSGGDTYEQYF	TGTGCCAGTAACTCAGGAGGGGACACCTACGAGCAGTACTTC
-	TRBV7-9	TRBJ1-5	many	CASSFSLGNQPQHF	TGTGCCAGCAGCTTTTCCCTTGGCAATCAGCCCCAGCATTTT
TRBD1	TRBV12-3/TRBV12-4	TRBJ2-5	few	CASTPARDRGDATQYF	TGTGCCAGCACTCCAGCTCGGGACAGGGGTGACGCGACCCAGTACTTC
-	TRBV3-1	TRBJ2-4	many	CASSPMTGWSIQYF	TGTGCCAGCAGCCCAATGACGGGGTGGAGCATTCAGTACTTC
-	TRBV11-1	TRBJ1-1	few	CASSEYTEAFF	TGTGCCAGCAGCGAGTACACTGAAGCTTTCTTT
-	TRBV7-8	TRBJ2-1	many	CASSLVPSDSYNEQFF	TGTGCCAGCAGCTTAGTCCCTAGCGACTCATACAATGAGCAGTTCTTC
-	TRBV5-4	TRBJ2-1	many	CASSLGRLGNEQFF	TGTGCCAGCTCCTTGGGGCGACTCGGCAATGAGCAGTTCTTC
-	TRBV6-6	TRBJ2-1	many	CASNYAPEDEQFF	TGTGCCAGCAATTACGCACCAGAGGATGAGCAGTTCTTC
TRBD2	TRBV7-2	TRBJ2-1	-	CASSFRTSGIRSHKQFF	TGTGCCAGCAGCTTTCGGACTAGCGGGATACGAAGCCATAAGCAGTTCTTC
-	TRBV30	TRBJ1-4	many	CAWSVTPTNEKLFF	TGTGCCTGGAGTGTGACCCCAACTAATGAAAAACTGTTTTTT
TRBD1	TRBV5-5	TRBJ1-2	-	CASSIPGQGNYGYTF	TGTGCCAGCAGCATACCGGGACAGGGGAACTATGGCTACACCTTC
-	TRBV19	TRBJ2-7	many	CASSNQGAYEQYF	TGTGCCAGTAGTAATCAAGGGGCCTACGAGCAGTACTTC
TRBD1	TRBV9	TRBJ2-7	few	CASSPRGRGTGDEQYF	TGTGCCAGCAGCCCCCGAGGACGGGGGACAGGGGACGAGCAGTACTTC